This entry lists 29 T cell receptor beta chains sequenced from one sample in a study of T cells in Graves' hyperthyroidism and ophthalmopathy. TCR beta CDR3 region amplification was performed from RNA transcripts. HTBI primers were employed in a first-round RT-PCR of the TCR CDR3. MiXCR was run by TCRdb on the multiplex PCR reads, yielding one entry per CDR3 protein. The repertoire has fewer than 650,000 distinct CDR3 sequences, over 35% of them found once; the top ten carry around 47%. Material for sequencing was peripheral blood or thyroid tissue (not recorded which). Receptors originate from an adult woman with Graves' disease, either hyperthyroidism or ophthalmopathy (not recorded which).

In this sample, this clonotype turned up a few times. The J gene is TRBJ1-5, the V gene TRBV10-3, with unresolved D. Germline assignment: CDR1 ENHRY and CDR2 SYGVKD. The CDR3 has 14 amino acids. Trimming pared 6 bases from V and 10 bases from J, leaving 19 bases between. Here the CDR3 reads CAIRERAETGPQHF. The CDR3 DNA sequence: TGTGCCATCAGGGAACGAGCCGAGACCGGCCCCCAGCATTTT.

This clonotype was recorded a few times. The chain joins TRBV29-1 to TRBJ2-7; TRBD1 aligns across 8 bases. The CDR3 runs 13 residues. CDR1 and CDR2 (germline): SQVTM, ANQGSEA. J lost 2 bases, V lost 4 bases, and 4 bases had no gene match. The CDR3 DNA reads as TGCAGCGTTGTAGGGGACAGGACCTACGAGCAGTACTTC. Protein product: CSVVGDRTYEQYF.

The chain uses TRBV7-8 and TRBJ2-7; tentative D call: TRBD1 (6 bases). This CDR3 is 15 amino acids long. The V end lost 6 bases, the J end lost 3 bases, and 18 bases lay between the germline ends. Per the germline V gene, CDR1 is SGHVS and CDR2 is FQNEAQ. CDR3 nucleotide sequence: TGTGCCAGCAGTGAGGGCTATGGGACAAACTACGAGCAGTACTTC. It specifies CASSEGYGTNYEQYF.

V is TRBV7-3 and J is TRBJ1-2; D gene unclear. This CDR3 spans 20 amino acids. Germline V gives CDR1 SGHTA, CDR2 FQGTGA. V gave up 2 bases and J gave up 4 bases, with 29 bases separating them. CDR3 region: CASSLRPAGGGVVPIYGYTF. The CDR3 DNA reads as TGTGCCAGCAGCTTACGTCCGGCGGGAGGTGGGGTTGTCCCGATCTATGGCTACACCTTC.

In regard to this clonotype: At one end the junction does not follow the germline gene, possibly because of a read error. The chain carries TRBV2 and TRBJ2-7, with TRBD2 identical over 10 bases. This CDR3 has 14 amino acids. Per germline, CDR1 SNHLY and CDR2 FYNNEI. The CDR3: CASSRELAGVRADF. The CDR3 DNA sequence: TGTGCCAGCAGTAGGGAGCTAGCGGGAGTCCGCGCCGACTTC.

V gene TRBV15 combines with J gene TRBJ2-5; D call uncertain. The CDR3 spans 17 residues. Germline-derived CDR1 and CDR2 are LNHNV and YYDKDF (reference sequence). Between the trimmed V and J ends, which lost 0 bases and 7 bases, there was a span of 21 bases. CDR3 residues: CATSRDLLVGSSGTQYF. The CDR3 nucleotides are TGTGCCACCAGCAGAGATCTATTAGTGGGGTCATCCGGGACCCAGTACTTC.

The V call is TRBV4-1, the J call TRBJ2-6, with a tentative D call TRBD1 (5 bases). Germline V lookup: CDR1 MGHRA, CDR2 YSYEKL. V was cut by 1 base and J by 5 bases, with 9 bases left in between. The CDR3 is 15 amino acids. The CDR3: CASSQGTLRANVLTF. The DNA for the CDR3 is TGCGCCAGCAGCCAAGGGACACTCCGGGCCAACGTCCTGACTTTC.

This chain uses TRBV14 with TRBJ1-1; no clear D. The V and J ends lost 0 bases and 7 bases respectively, with 9 bases between them. The CDR3 has 13 residues. Germline CDR1 and CDR2: SGHDN and FVKESK. DNA of the CDR3: TGTGCCAGCAGCCAAGAATCCCTAGATGAAGCTTTCTTT. This gives the protein CASSQESLDEAFF.

V and J are TRBV7-3 and TRBJ2-7; D is possibly TRBD2 (5 bases). V lost 1 base, J lost 4 bases, and 14 bases lay in between. The germline gives CDR1 SGHTA, CDR2 FQGTGA. The CDR3 runs to 15 residues. CDR3 bases: TGTGCCAGCAGCTTAAGAGAGGCGGGCCGGTACGAGCAGTACTTC. The encoded protein is CASSLREAGRYEQYF.

The genes are TRBV5-1 and TRBJ2-6; TRBD1 matches 9 bases. V was pared by 0 bases and J by 0 bases, with 1 base of the junction left unmatched. The CDR3 sequence is 17 residues long. Germline CDR1 and CDR2: SGHRS and YFSETQ. The CDR3 loop reads CASSLETGGSGANVLTF. The CDR3 DNA reads as TGCGCCAGCAGCTTGGAGACAGGGGGCTCTGGGGCCAACGTCCTGACTTTC.

This chain connects TRBV7-8 to TRBJ2-5, with 9 bases matching TRBD1. V lost 1 base to trimming and J lost 4 bases; unmatched junction nucleotides: 7. CDR3 length: 16 residues. From germline, CDR1 is SGHVS and CDR2 FQNEAQ. The CDR3 sequence: CASSLVQGAQGETQYF. CDR3 bases: TGTGCCAGCAGCTTAGTACAGGGGGCCCAAGGAGAGACCCAGTACTTC.

On this clonotype itself: Germline is not matched at one junction end, which may reflect a read error. The chain uses TRBV2 and TRBJ1-1; 7 nucleotides line up with TRBD1. Germline V CDR1 and CDR2: SNHLY, FYNNEI. This CDR3 region has 11 residues. Here the CDR3 reads CASSPVLAGGF. The DNA for the CDR3 is TGTGCCAGCAGCCCGGTTTTGGCAGGGGGCTTT.

This clonotype was picked up a small number of times. The J gene is TRBJ1-5, the V gene TRBV28; TRBD1 might be the D (5 bases). CDR3 size: 13 residues. Trimming pared 2 bases from V and 6 bases from J, leaving 8 bases between. Germline CDR1 and CDR2: MDHEN and SYDVKM. Written as DNA, the CDR3 is TGTGCCAGCAGTTTAGCAGGGAGTCAGCCCCAGCATTTT. Its translation is CASSLAGSQPQHF.

This clonotype was seen repeatedly, ten times or more. This could be a read error, since a much larger clone is one nucleotide away. The rearrangement uses TRBV20-1 and TRBJ2-7; unclear D gene. Trimming left V 0 bases short and J 3 bases short, with 15 bases between. This CDR3 spans 15 amino acids. Germline CDR1 DFQATT, CDR2 SNEGSKA (reference sequence). Here the CDR3 DNA reads TGCAGTGCTAGAGATTTTAGCAGTCCTGGCTACGAGCAGTACTTC. Protein: CSARDFSSPGYEQYF.

This chain joins TRBV10-2 and TRBJ1-5, with 7 bases identical to TRBD1. There are 15 residues in the CDR3. The germline V gene has CDR1 WSHSY and CDR2 SAAADI. The J segment lost 6 bases and the V segment lost 8 bases, leaving 13 bases of the junction unmatched. CDR3 in DNA: TGCGCCAGCTGGGACAGAATCGGTCCGGGTCAGCCCCAGCATTTT. Encoded protein: CASWDRIGPGQPQHF.

This clonotype was seen a few times. The chain uses TRBV12-3 or TRBV12-4 and TRBJ2-5; no clear D gene. V lost 0 bases and J 5 bases, leaving 10 bases between the germline ends. The CDR3 has 14 amino acids. The CDR3 loop reads CASSLAISRETQYF. For the CDR3, the DNA is TGTGCCAGCAGTTTAGCGATCTCAAGGGAGACCCAGTACTTC.

The chain is built from TRBV7-2 and TRBJ2-7; 10 bases agree with TRBD2. The CDR3 runs 15 residues. V shed 5 bases and J 7 bases; nucleotides not matched to a gene: 11. CDR1 and CDR2 from the germline V gene are SGHTA and FQGNSA. The CDR3 nucleotides read TGTGCCAGCAGCGCCAGCGGGAGGGCCTTTAATGAGCAGTACTTC. It is translated as CASSASGRAFNEQYF.

This clonotype showed up many times. This chain connects TRBV3-1 to TRBJ2-5; possibly TRBD1 for D (5 bases). CDR1 and CDR2 (germline): LGHDT, YNNKEL (reference sequence). The CDR3 extends over 13 amino acids. V lost 1 base to trimming and J lost 5 bases, with 8 bases between them. CDR3 region: CASSQVGAETQYF. Here the CDR3 DNA reads TGTGCCAGCAGCCAAGTAGGGGCGGAGACCCAGTACTTC.

The J gene is TRBJ1-1, the V gene TRBV12-3 or TRBV12-4; D is unclear. Trimming pared 3 bases from V and 11 bases from J, leaving 16 bases between. The CDR3 length is 13 residues. The CDR3 loop reads CASSLGTAVRAFF. In nucleotides, the CDR3 is TGTGCCAGCAGTTTGGGCACAGCCGTGAGGGCTTTCTTT.

The chain carries TRBV6-5 and TRBJ2-5; possible D gene TRBD2, 5 bases. The CDR3 loop spans 14 amino acids. The V gene's germline CDR1 is MNHEY and CDR2 SVGAGI. Trimming stripped 5 bases from V and 5 bases from J, with 15 bases between. The CDR3 sequence is CASSPHRGGETQYF. CDR3 DNA sequence: TGTGCCAGCAGTCCCCATCGCGGCGGGGAGACCCAGTACTTC.

This rearrangement joins TRBV2 to TRBJ1-5; the D is unclear. This CDR3 comprises 14 residues. Per the germline V gene, CDR1 is SNHLY and CDR2 is FYNNEI. Trimming removed 7 bases at V and 2 bases at J, with 12 bases between. CDR3 in DNA: TGTGCCAGCACGGCAGGTAACGGCAATCAGCCCCAGCATTTT. It is translated as CASTAGNGNQPQHF.

In the case of this clonotype: Being one base from a much bigger clone, this may be a read error. In DNA form, the CDR3 reads TGCAGTGCTCAAGCCGCAGGGTCGAGGGAGCAGTACTTC. Translating it yields CSAQAAGSREQYF. This sequence joins TRBV20-1 and TRBJ2-7; D may be TRBD1 (5 bases). Germline-derived CDR1 and CDR2 are DFQATT and SNEGSKA (reference sequence). V was shortened by 5 bases and J by 7 bases, with 18 bases between the two germline ends. The CDR3 runs to 13 residues.

This clonotype was observed many times. The chain combines TRBV6-5 with TRBJ1-3; D gene unclear. The CDR3 loop spans 15 amino acids. Germline lookup yields CDR1 MNHEY and CDR2 SVGAGI. Trimming left V 0 bases short and J 4 bases short, with 10 bases between. This CDR3 is CASSYSTTAGNTIYF. In DNA form, the CDR3 reads TGTGCCAGCAGTTACTCGACAACGGCCGGAAACACCATATATTTT.

This sequence joins TRBV20-1 and TRBJ1-1, with unresolved D. The CDR3 contains 13 residues. Trimming removed 5 bases at V and 0 bases at J, with 10 bases between. Germline V lookup: CDR1 DFQATT, CDR2 SNEGSKA (reference sequence). The CDR3: CSALQYLNTEAFF. DNA for the CDR3: TGCAGTGCTCTTCAGTACCTGAACACTGAAGCTTTCTTT.

The chain has TRBV7-2 and TRBJ1-2, with a weak D call TRBD1 (5 bases). The CDR3 is 12 residues long. Trimming took off 5 bases at V and 8 bases at J, with 12 bases between the two ends. CDR1 SGHTA and CDR2 FQGNSA come from the germline V gene. DNA of the CDR3: TGTGCCAGCAGCCCGAACGGGGCGGGCTACACCTTC. This codes for CASSPNGAGYTF.

The gene calls are TRBV2 and TRBJ1-1; D perhaps matches TRBD1 (6 bases). CDR1 SNHLY and CDR2 FYNNEI come from the germline V gene. V lost 1 base, J lost 4 bases, and 16 bases lay in between. The CDR3 loop spans 16 amino acids. CDR3 coding DNA: TGTGCCAGCAGTGAAGAGAGCGGGGGGCTTGGCACTGAAGCTTTCTTT. Protein: CASSEESGGLGTEAFF. The full variable domain, rest sourced from reference TRBV2 and TRBJ1-1, is EPEVTQTPSHQVTQMGQEVILRCVPISNHLYFYWYRQILGQKVEFLVSFYNNEISEKSEIFDDQFSVERPDGSNFTLKIRSTKLEDSAMYFCASSEESGGLGTEAFFGQGTRLTVV.

V and J are TRBV20-1 and TRBJ1-2; 8 bases are a match to TRBD1. Germline V lookup: CDR1 DFQATT, CDR2 SNEGSKA (reference sequence). CDR3 size: 13 residues. V trimming: 4 bases; J trimming: 5 bases; junction bases outside the gene matches: 6. The CDR3 is CSAMTRTGYGYTF. The CDR3 DNA sequence: TGCAGTGCTATGACCAGGACAGGGTATGGCTACACCTTC.

This rearrangement joins TRBV7-8 to TRBJ1-1, with D possibly matching TRBD1 (5 bases). V gave up 4 bases and J gave up 8 bases, with 20 bases separating them. Germline V gene data show CDR1 as SGHVS and CDR2 as FQNEAQ. This CDR3 comprises 15 residues. The CDR3 nucleotides read TGTGCCAGCAGCTCAGCCCTGGGGACTAGCGGAGAAGCTTTCTTT. It yields the protein CASSSALGTSGEAFF.

The chain employs TRBV25-1 and TRBJ2-5; D tentatively fits TRBD1 or TRBD2 (5 bases each). Germline lookup yields CDR1 MGHDK and CDR2 SYGVNS. V lost 5 bases and J 7 bases, leaving 17 bases between the germline ends. This CDR3 region has 14 residues. The chain's CDR3 is CASSPGTAGWTQYF. CDR3 bases: TGTGCCAGCAGTCCCGGGACCGCGGGTTGGACCCAGTACTTC.